The clone carrying this T cell receptor (beta chain) was recorded at least ten times. Its specificity is not known. The sample comes from a study of early T cells in non-severe SARS-CoV-2 infection. Study context: Chains stayed unpaired after sequencing of bulk RNA from unsorted whole blood. Broader study findings: VDJdb matching skewed toward anti-spike CD8 responses, missing private and CD4 specificities.

CDR3 length equals 17 residues. Trimming stripped 6 bases from V and 5 bases from J, with 23 bases between. The germline gives CDR1 KGHSH, CDR2 LQKENI. Unique molecular identifiers were affixed to single, distinct cDNA molecules. From the 5' RACE reads, TCRdb called clonotypes with MiXCR, one entry per CDR3 protein. The sample consists of 60,000 or so distinct CDR3 sequences, about an eighth of them appearing once. The source material was whole blood. The receptor's source is an adult who was a healthcare worker with PCR-confirmed SARS-CoV-2 infection or an uninfected control (not recorded which). This chain joins TRBV18 and TRBJ1-5; D is ambiguous. This CDR3 is CASSPRFLGKEDQPQHF. In nucleotides, the CDR3 is TGTGCCAGCTCCCCCCGATTTTTGGGGAAAGAGGATCAGCCCCAGCATTTT.